These 17 T cell receptor beta chains came from one sample sequenced in a study of control samples from healthy donors and cancer patients. The protocol was immunoSEQ multiplex PCR, while the TCRdb copy is restricted to in-frame clones and leaves out a portion. The top ten clones hold 2% to 2.5% of a sample with some 71,000 clones, approximately 89% of them seen once. Input material: PBMCs. The receptors here all came from a woman between 45 and 60 years old with head and neck cancer.

This clone was found a few times. The V call is TRBV6-1, the J call TRBJ2-7, with 8 bases fitting TRBD2. The CDR3 consists of 14 residues. The germline gives CDR1 MNHNS, CDR2 SASEGT. After removal of 2 bases from V and 0 bases from J, the junction contained 0 bases not matched to a gene. The chain's CDR3 is CASSESGGSYEQYF. The CDR3 bases are TGTGCCAGCAGTGAAAGCGGGGGCTCCTACGAGCAGTACTTC.

The V call is TRBV6-5, the J call TRBJ1-2; the D gene is possibly TRBD1 (6 bases). In germline, CDR1 is MNHEY, CDR2 SVGAGI. The ends were cut back, 6 bases at V and 7 bases at J, with 15 bases in the middle. This CDR3 comprises 13 residues. CDR3 sequence reads: CASSVTQGGGYTF. The CDR3 DNA follows: TGTGCCAGCAGCGTAACACAGGGAGGTGGCTACACCTTC.

Note on this clone: An end of the junction differs from the germline gene, which may be a read error. The gene calls are TRBV2 and TRBJ1-2; D is undetermined. Germline-derived CDR1 and CDR2 are SNHLY and FYNNEI. This CDR3 spans 12 amino acids. The CDR3 sequence is CASSEFRERALF. The CDR3 DNA follows: TGTGCCAGCAGTGAATTTAGGGAAAGAGCCCTCTTC.

The chain employs TRBV3-1 (or the pseudogene TRBV3-2) and TRBJ2-3; possibly TRBD1 for D (6 bases). Germline V CDR1 and CDR2: LGHDT, YNNKEL (reference sequence). The V end lost 0 bases, the J end lost 4 bases, and 11 bases lay between the germline ends. CDR3 length: 15 residues. CDR3 sequence reads: CASSQEGRGADTQYF. The CDR3 DNA reads TGTGCCAGCAGCCAAGAGGGCAGGGGTGCAGATACGCAGTATTTT.

On this clone itself: The same CDR3 is also encoded by other DNA sequences in this sample. The rearrangement uses TRBV28 and TRBJ1-5, with unresolved D. The germline V gene has CDR1 MDHEN and CDR2 SYDVKM. V dropped 2 bases and J dropped 1 base, with 6 bases sitting between them. The CDR3 contains 14 residues. CDR3 nucleotide sequence: TGTGCCAGCAGTTTAGCCGGGAGCAATCAGCCCCAGCATTTT. Amino acids: CASSLAGSNQPQHF. Variable domain in full (rest from reference TRBV28 and TRBJ1-5): DVKVTQSSRYLVKRTGEKVFLECVQDMDHENMFWYRQDPGLGLRLIYFSYDVKMKEKGDIPEGYSVSREKKERFSLILESASTNQTSMYLCASSLAGSNQPQHFGDGTRLSIL.

The chain recombines TRBV15 with TRBJ2-3; a possible D gene is TRBD1 (5 bases). Germline assignment: CDR1 LNHNV and CDR2 YYDKDF (reference sequence). The V and J ends lost 1 base and 3 bases respectively, with 14 bases between them. The CDR3 is made up of 16 amino acids. The CDR3 loop is CATSRADQGRTDTQYF. The CDR3 DNA is TGTGCCACCAGCAGAGCTGACCAGGGAAGGACAGATACGCAGTATTTT.

This chain joins TRBV29-1 and TRBJ1-1; 10 bases map to TRBD1. This CDR3 is built from 15 residues. V lost 8 bases and J lost 5; bases outside the gene matches: 14. Germline assignment: CDR1 SQVTM and CDR2 ANQGSEA. Here the CDR3 DNA reads TGCAGCTCCCGGGACAGGGGAGTATTGGAAACTGAAGCTTTCTTT. Its protein product is CSSRDRGVLETEAFF.

The chain has TRBV5-1 and TRBJ2-7; D possibly corresponds to TRBD2 (6 bases). CDR1 and CDR2 (germline): SGHRS, YFSETQ. Trimming cost V 5 bases and J 4 bases, with 16 bases left between them. The CDR3 loop spans 14 amino acids. The CDR3 loop reads CASRAGGARYEQYF. The CDR3 region has the DNA TGCGCCAGCAGGGCCGGAGGGGCGCGATACGAGCAGTACTTC.

The gene calls are TRBV3-1 (or the pseudogene TRBV3-2) and TRBJ2-3; maybe TRBD2 (5 bases). The germline CDR1 and CDR2 sequences are LGHDT and YNNKEL (reference sequence). This CDR3 contains 15 residues. V dropped 4 bases and J dropped 1 base, with 12 bases sitting between them. The chain's CDR3 is CASSRRTPGTDTQYF. The CDR3 DNA is TGTGCCAGCAGCCGAAGGACTCCCGGCACAGATACGCAGTATTTT.

The chain has TRBV5-1 and TRBJ1-2, with 10 bases fitting TRBD1. V shed 4 bases, J shed 6 bases, and the junction held 9 bases outside the gene matches. The germline V gene has CDR1 SGHRS and CDR2 YFSETQ. The CDR3 loop spans 15 amino acids. CDR3 nucleotide sequence: TGCGCCAGCAGCGCAAGACAGGGGGCCTGGAATGGCTACACCTTC. This codes for CASSARQGAWNGYTF. The full variable domain, its missing parts supplied by reference TRBV5-1 and TRBJ1-2, is KAGVTQTPRYLIKTRGQQVTLSCSPISGHRSVSWYQQTPGQGLQFLFEYFSETQRNKGNFPGRFSGRQFSNSRSEMNVSTLELGDSALYLCASSARQGAWNGYTFGSGTRLTVV.

V usage is TRBV28 and J usage is TRBJ1-2; a possible D gene is TRBD1 (6 bases). CDR3 length: 17 amino acids. Germline V lookup: CDR1 MDHEN, CDR2 SYDVKM. V was shortened by 6 bases and J by 0 bases, with 20 bases between the two germline ends. CDR3 DNA sequence: TGTGCCAGCAGCCCCGGGACAAGTCTCGACGCTAACTATGGCTACACCTTC. Protein: CASSPGTSLDANYGYTF.

The chain couples TRBV29-1 to TRBJ2-3, with 12 positions matching TRBD2. The length of the CDR3 is 14 residues. Germline trimming cut 3 bases from V and 11 bases from J; bases unmatched to any gene: 9. Germline CDR1 is SQVTM and CDR2 is ANQGSEA. CDR3 DNA sequence: TGCAGCGTTGAGGCTAGCGGGGGGGCCAGTATGCAGTATTTT. This codes for CSVEASGGASMQYF.

The chain combines TRBV28 with TRBJ2-1; D is possibly TRBD2 (6 bases). Germline V CDR1 and CDR2: MDHEN, SYDVKM. V was pared by 4 bases and J by 7 bases, with 17 bases between. The CDR3 sequence is 15 residues long. The CDR3 DNA reads as TGTGCCAGCAGTTCCCTGACTAGGGCCCGGAATGAGCAGTTCTTC. It specifies CASSSLTRARNEQFF.

The V gene is TRBV24-1, the J gene TRBJ2-3; 7 bases are a match to TRBD2. Trimming at V came to 3 bases and at J to 3 bases, leaving 8 bases not matched to a gene. CDR1 is KGHDR, CDR2 SFDVKD, per germline. The CDR3 spans 16 residues. This CDR3 reads CATSDRWGGSTDTQYF. In DNA form, the CDR3 reads TGTGCCACCAGTGATAGATGGGGGGGTTCGACAGATACGCAGTATTTT.

This clone was observed a handful of times. The chain uses TRBV6-2 or TRBV6-3 and TRBJ1-5; D gene ambiguous. The CDR3 totals 13 residues. The V gene's germline CDR1 is MNHEY and CDR2 SVGEGT. Trimming took 2 bases from V and 3 from J, leaving 5 bases between them. CDR3 sequence reads: CASSYGYNQPQHF. CDR3 nucleotide sequence: TGTGCCAGCAGTTACGGGTACAATCAGCCCCAGCATTTT.

V gene TRBV7-2 combines with J gene TRBJ2-1; D remains ambiguous. CDR3 length: 13 amino acids. The germline CDR1 and CDR2 sequences are SGHTA and FQGNSA. Trimming took 1 base from V and 7 from J, leaving 8 bases between them. CDR3 in amino acids: CASSLGPGNEQFF. The CDR3 coding sequence is TGTGCCAGCAGCTTAGGGCCCGGGAATGAGCAGTTCTTC.

The chain's CDR3 is CASRDRGSSYNEQFF. The CDR3 DNA reads TGTGCCAGTAGGGACAGGGGTAGCTCCTACAATGAGCAGTTCTTC. The V call is TRBV19, the J call TRBJ2-1; TRBD1 matches at 9 bases. The germline CDR1 and CDR2 sequences are LNHDA and SQIVND (reference sequence). CDR3 size: 15 residues. The V segment lost 6 bases and the J segment 0 bases; nucleotides outside the gene matches: 3.